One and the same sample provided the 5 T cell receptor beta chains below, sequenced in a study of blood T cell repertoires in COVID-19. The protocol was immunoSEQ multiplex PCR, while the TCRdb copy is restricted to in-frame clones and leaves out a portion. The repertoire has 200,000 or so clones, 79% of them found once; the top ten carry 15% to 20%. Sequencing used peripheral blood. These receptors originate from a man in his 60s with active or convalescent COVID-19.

This CDR3 reads CASSLATGGTYNSPLHF. CDR3 in DNA: TGTGCCAGCAGCTTAGCTACAGGGGGTACCTATAATTCACCCCTCCACTTT. The chain uses TRBV7-2 and TRBJ1-6; 8 bases map to TRBD1. The CDR3 covers 17 residues. Germline V gene lookup returns CDR1 SGHTA and CDR2 FQGNSA. V dropped 0 bases and J dropped 2; count of bases not matched to a gene: 3.

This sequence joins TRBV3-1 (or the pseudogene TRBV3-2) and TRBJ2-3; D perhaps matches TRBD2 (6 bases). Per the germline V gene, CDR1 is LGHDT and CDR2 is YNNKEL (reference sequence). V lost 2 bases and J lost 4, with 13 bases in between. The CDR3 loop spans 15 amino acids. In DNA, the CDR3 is TGTGCCAGCAGCCAACCCGGGGGAGGAGCAGATACGCAGTATTTT. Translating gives CASSQPGGGADTQYF.

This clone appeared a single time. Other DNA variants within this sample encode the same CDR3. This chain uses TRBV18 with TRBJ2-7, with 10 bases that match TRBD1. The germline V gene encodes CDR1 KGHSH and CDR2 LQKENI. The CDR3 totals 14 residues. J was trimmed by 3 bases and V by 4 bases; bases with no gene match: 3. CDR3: CASSQGTGDYEQYF. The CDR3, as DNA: TGTGCCAGCTCACAGGGGACAGGGGACTACGAGCAGTACTTC.

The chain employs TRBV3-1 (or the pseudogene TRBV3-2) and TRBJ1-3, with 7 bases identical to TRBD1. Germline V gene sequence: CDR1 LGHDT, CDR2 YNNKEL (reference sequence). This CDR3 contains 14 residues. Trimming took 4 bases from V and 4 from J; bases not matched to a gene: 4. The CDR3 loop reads CASSRQGSGNTIYF. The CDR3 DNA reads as TGTGCCAGCAGCCGACAGGGATCCGGAAACACCATATATTTT.

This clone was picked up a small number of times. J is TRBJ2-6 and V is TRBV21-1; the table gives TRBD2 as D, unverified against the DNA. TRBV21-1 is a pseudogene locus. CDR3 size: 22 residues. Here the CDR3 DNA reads TGTGCCAGCAGCCCTAGCCATCCCCAAAAAGCGGGCCCAGGGAGTGGGGCCAACGTCCTGACTTTC. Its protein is CASSPSHPQKAGPGSGANVLTF.